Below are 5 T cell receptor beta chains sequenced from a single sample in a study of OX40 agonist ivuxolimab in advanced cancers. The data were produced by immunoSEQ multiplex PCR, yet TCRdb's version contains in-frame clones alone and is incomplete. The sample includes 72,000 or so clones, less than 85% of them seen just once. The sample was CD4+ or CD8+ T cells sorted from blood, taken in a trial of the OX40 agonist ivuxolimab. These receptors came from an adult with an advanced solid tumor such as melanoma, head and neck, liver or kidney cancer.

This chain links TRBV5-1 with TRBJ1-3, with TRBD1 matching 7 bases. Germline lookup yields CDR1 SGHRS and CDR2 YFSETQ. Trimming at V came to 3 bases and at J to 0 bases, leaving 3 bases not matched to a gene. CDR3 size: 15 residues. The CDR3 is CASSSGTASGNTIYF. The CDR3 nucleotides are TGCGCCAGCAGCTCCGGGACAGCCTCTGGAAACACCATATATTTT.

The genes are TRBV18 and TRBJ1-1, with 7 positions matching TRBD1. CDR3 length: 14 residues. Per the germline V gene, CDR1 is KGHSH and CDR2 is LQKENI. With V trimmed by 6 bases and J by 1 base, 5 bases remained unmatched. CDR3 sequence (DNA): TGTGCCAGCTCTCCCAGGGGGACGAACACTGAAGCTTTCTTT. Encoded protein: CASSPRGTNTEAFF.

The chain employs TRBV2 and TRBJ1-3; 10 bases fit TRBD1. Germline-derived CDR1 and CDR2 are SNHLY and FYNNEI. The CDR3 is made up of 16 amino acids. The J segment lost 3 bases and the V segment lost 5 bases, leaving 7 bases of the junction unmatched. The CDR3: CASSIWGTGVGNTIYF. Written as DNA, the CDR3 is TGTGCCAGCAGTATCTGGGGGACAGGGGTTGGAAACACCATATATTTT.

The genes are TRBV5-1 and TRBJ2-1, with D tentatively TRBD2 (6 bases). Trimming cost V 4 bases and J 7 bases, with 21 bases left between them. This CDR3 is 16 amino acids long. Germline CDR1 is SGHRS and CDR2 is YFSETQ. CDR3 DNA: TGCGCCAGCAGCCCAGGCGGGGCTCAAAATAGGAATGAGCAGTTCTTC. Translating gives CASSPGGAQNRNEQFF.

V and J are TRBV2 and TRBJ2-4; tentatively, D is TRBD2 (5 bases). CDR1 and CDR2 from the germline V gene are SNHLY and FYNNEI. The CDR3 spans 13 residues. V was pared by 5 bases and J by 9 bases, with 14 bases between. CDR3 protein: CASSQLVMGIQYF. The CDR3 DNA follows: TGTGCCAGCAGTCAACTAGTTATGGGCATTCAGTACTTC.